This TCR beta chain was documented in a study of blood T cells in healthy people across ages. Primed by a sample-barcoded 5' primer and a J-beta primer mix, a second PCR proceeded for about 7 to 11 cycles. TCRdb recomputed calls from the 5' RACE reads with MiXCR, one row per CDR3 protein. The data hold about 570,000 distinct CDR3 sequences, with roughly 29% observed a single time. Trimming took 5 bases from V and 0 from J, leaving 18 bases between them. Germline assignment: CDR1 SGHVS and CDR2 FNYEAQ. CDR3 length: 17 amino acids. What was sequenced was blood. The clonotype comes from a woman between 65 and 79 years old in good health. The chain carries TRBV7-6 and TRBJ2-3; the D gene is possibly TRBD2 (7 bases). The CDR3 region is CASSHPGGGLSTDTQYF. The CDR3, as DNA: TGTGCCAGCAGCCACCCTGGGGGGGGGCTTAGCACAGATACGCAGTATTTT.